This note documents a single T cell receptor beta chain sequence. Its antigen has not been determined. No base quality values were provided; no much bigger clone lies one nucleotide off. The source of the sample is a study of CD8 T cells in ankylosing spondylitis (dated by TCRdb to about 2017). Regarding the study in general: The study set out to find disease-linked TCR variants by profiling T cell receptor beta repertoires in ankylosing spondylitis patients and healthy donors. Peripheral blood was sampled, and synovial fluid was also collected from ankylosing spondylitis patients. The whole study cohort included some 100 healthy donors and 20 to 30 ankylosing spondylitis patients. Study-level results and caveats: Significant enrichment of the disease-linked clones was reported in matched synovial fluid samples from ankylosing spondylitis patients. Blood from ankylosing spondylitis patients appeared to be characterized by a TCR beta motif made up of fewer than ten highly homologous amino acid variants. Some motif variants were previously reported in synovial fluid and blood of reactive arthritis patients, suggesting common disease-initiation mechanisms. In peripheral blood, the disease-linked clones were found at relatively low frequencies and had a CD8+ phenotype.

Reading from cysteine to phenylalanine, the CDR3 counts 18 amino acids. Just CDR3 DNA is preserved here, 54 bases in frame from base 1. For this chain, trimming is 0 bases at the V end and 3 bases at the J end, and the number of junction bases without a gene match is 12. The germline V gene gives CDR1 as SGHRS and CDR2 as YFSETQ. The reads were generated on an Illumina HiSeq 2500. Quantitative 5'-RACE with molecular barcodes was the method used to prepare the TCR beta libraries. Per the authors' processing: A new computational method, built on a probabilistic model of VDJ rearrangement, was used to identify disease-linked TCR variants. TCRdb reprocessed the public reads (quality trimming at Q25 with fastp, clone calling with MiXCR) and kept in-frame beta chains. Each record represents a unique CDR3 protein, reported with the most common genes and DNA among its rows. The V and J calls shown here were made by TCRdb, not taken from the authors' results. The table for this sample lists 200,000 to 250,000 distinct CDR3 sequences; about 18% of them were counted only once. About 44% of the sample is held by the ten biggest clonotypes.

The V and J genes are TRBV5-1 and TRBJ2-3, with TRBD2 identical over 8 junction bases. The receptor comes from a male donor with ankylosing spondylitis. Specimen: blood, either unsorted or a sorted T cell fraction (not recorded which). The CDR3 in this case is CASSLEASGSLGTDTQYF. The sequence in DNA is TGCGCCAGCAGCTTGGAGGCTAGCGGGTCCTTGGGGACAGATACGCAGTATTTT.